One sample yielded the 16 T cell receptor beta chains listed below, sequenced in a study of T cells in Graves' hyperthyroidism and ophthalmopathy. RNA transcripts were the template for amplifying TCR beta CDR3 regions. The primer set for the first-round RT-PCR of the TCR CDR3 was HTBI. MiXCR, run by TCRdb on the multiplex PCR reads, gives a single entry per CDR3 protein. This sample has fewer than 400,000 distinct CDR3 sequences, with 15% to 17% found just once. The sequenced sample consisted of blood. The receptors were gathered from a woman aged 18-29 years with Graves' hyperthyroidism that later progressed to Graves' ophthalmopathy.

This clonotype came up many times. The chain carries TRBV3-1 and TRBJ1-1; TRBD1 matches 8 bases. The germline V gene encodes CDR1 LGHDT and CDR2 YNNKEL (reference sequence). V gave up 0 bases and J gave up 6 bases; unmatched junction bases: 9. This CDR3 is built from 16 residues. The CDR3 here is CASSQERGRGHAEAFF. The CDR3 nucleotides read TGTGCCAGCAGCCAAGAAAGGGGCAGGGGGCATGCTGAAGCTTTCTTT. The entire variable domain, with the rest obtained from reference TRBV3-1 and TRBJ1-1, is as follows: DTAVSQTPKYLVTQMGNDKSIKCEQNLGHDTMYWYKQDSKKFLKIMFSYNNKELIINETVPNRFSPKSPDKAHLNLHINSLELGDSAVYFCASSQERGRGHAEAFFGQGTRLTVV.

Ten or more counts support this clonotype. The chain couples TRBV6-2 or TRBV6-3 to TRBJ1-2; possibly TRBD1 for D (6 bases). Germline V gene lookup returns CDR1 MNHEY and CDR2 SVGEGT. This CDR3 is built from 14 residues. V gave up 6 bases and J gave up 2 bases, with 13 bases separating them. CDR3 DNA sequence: TGTGCCAGCAGGCGTACAGGGATCAACTATGGCTACACCTTC. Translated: CASRRTGINYGYTF.

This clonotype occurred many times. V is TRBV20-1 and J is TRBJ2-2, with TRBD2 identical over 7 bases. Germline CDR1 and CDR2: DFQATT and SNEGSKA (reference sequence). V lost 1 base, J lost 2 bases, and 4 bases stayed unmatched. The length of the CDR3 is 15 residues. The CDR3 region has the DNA TGCAGTGCTAGAGTATCTAGCGGAAACACCGGGGAGCTGTTTTTT. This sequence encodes CSARVSSGNTGELFF.

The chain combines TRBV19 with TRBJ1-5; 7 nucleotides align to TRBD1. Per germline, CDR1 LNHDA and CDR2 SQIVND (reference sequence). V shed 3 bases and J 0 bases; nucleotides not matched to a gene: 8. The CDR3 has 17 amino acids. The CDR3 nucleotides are TGTGCCAGTAGTATCGGAAGGACAGGCCATAGCAATCAGCCCCAGCATTTT. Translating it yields CASSIGRTGHSNQPQHF.

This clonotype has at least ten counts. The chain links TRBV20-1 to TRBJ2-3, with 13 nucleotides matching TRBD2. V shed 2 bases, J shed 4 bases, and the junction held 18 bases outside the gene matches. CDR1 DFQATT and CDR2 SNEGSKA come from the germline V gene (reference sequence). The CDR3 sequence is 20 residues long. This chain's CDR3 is CSARLGNRGLAGWRPDTQYF. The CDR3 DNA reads TGCAGTGCTAGATTGGGGAATAGGGGACTAGCGGGATGGAGGCCAGATACGCAGTATTTT.

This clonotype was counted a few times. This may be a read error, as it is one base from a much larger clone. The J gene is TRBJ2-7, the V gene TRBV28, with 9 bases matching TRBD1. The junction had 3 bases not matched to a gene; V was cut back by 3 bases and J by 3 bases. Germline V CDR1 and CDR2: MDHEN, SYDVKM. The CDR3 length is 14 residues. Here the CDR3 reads CASSFGTGIYEQYF. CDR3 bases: TGTGCCAGCAGTTTCGGGACAGGGATCTACGAGCAGTACTTC. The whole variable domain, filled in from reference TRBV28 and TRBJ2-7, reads DVKVTQSSRYLVKRTGEKVFLECVQDMDHENMFWYRQDPGLGLRLIYFSYDVKMKEKGDIPEGYSVSREKKERFSLILESASTNQTSMYLCASSFGTGIYEQYFGPGTRLTVT.

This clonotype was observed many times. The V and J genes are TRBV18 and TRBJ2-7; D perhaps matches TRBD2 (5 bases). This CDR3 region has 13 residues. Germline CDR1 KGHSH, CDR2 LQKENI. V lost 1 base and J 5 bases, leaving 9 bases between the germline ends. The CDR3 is CASSPLLEDEQYF. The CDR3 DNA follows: TGTGCCAGCTCACCACTTTTGGAGGACGAGCAGTACTTC.

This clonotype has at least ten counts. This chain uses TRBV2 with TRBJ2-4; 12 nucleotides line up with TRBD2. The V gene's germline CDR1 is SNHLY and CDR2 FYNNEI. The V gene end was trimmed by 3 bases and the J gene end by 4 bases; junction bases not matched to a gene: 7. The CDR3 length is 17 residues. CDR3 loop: CASSERASGREKNIQYF. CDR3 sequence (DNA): TGTGCCAGCAGTGAGAGGGCTAGCGGGAGGGAAAAAAACATTCAGTACTTC.

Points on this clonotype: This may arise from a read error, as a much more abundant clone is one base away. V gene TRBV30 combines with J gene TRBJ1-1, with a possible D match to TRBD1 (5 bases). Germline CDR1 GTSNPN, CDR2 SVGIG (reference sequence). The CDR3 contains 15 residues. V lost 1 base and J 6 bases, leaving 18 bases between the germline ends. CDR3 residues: CAWSGSIGAPPEAFF. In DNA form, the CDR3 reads TGTGCCTGGAGTGGCTCGATAGGGGCGCCTCCTGAAGCTTTCTTT.

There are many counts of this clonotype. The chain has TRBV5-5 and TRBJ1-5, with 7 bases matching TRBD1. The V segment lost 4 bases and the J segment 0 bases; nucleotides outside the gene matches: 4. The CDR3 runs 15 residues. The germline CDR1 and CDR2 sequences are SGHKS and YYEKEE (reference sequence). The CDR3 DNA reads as TGTGCCAGCAGCCTGACAGGGCTTAGCAATCAGCCCCAGCATTTT. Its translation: CASSLTGLSNQPQHF.

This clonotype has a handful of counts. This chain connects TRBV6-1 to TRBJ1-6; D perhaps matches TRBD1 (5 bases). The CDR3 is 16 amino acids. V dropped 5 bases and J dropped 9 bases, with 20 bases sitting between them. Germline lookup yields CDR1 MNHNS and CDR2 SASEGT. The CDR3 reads CASSYLTTEIPSPLHF. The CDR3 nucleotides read TGTGCCAGCAGTTACTTAACGACAGAGATCCCTTCACCCCTCCACTTT.

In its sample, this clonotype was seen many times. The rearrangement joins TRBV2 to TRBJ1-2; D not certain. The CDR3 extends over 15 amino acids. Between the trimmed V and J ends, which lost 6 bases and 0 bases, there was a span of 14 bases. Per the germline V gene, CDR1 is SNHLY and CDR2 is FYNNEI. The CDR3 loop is CASSPGRIANYGYTF. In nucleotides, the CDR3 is TGTGCCAGCAGCCCTGGGAGGATAGCTAACTATGGCTACACCTTC.

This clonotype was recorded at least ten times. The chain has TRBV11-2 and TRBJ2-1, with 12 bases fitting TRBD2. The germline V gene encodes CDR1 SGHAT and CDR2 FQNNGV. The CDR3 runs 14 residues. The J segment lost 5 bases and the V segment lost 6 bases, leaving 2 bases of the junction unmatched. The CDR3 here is CASRTSGRDNEQFF. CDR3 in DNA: TGTGCCAGCAGGACTAGCGGGAGAGACAATGAGCAGTTCTTC.

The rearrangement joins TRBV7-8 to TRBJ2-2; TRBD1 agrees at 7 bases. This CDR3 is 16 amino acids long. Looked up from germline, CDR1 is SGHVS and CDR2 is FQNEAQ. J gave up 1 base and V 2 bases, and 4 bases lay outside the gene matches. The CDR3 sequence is CASSLSGQENTGELFF. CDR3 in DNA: TGTGCCAGCAGCTTATCCGGACAGGAGAACACCGGGGAGCTGTTTTTT. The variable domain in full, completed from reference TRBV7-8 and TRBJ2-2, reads GAGVSQSPRYKVAKRGQDVALRCDPISGHVSLFWYQQALGQGPEFLTYFQNEAQLDKSGLPSDRFFAERPEGSVSTLKIQRTQQEDSAVYLCASSLSGQENTGELFFGEGSRLTVL.

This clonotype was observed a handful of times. CDR3 sequence reads: CASSTSGSLGNEQFF. Written as DNA, the CDR3 is TGTGCCAGCAGCACGTCCGGCTCCCTTGGGAATGAGCAGTTCTTC. The chain joins TRBV7-2 to TRBJ2-1; D gene uncertain. The germline gives CDR1 SGHTA, CDR2 FQGNSA. V lost 5 bases and J lost 7, with 18 bases in between. This CDR3 is built from 15 residues.

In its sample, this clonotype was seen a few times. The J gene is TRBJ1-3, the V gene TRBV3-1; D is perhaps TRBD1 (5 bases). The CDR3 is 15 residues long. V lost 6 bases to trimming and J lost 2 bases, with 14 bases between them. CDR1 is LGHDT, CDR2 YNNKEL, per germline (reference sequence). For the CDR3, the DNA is TGTGCCAGCAGGAATACAGGAGCCGCTGGAAACACCATATATTTT. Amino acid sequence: CASRNTGAAGNTIYF.